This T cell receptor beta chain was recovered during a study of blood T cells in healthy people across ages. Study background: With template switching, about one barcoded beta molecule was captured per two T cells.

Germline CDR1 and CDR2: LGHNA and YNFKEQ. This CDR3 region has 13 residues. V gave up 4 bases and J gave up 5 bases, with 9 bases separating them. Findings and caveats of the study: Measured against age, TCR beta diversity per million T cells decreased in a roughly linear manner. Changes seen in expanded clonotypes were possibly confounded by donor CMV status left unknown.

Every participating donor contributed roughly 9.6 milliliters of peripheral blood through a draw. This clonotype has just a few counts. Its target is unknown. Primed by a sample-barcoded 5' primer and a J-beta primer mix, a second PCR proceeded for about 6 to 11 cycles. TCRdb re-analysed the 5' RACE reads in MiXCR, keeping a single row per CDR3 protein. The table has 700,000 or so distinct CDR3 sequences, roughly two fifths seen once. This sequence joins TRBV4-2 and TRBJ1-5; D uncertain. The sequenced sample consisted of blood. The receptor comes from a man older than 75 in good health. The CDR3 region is CASSLQLDQPQHF. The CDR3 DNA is TGTGCCAGCAGCCTACAGCTGGATCAGCCCCAGCATTTT.